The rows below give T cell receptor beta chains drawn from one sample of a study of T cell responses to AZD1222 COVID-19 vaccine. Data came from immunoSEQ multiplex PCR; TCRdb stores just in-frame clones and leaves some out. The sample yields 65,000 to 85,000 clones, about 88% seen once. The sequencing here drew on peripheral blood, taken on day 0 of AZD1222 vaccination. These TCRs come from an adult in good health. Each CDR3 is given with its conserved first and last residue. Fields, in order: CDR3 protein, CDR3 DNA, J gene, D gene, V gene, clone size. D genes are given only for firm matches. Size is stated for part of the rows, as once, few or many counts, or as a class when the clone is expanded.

CDR3 protein: CASSLIPGQGGGEQFF; CDR3 DNA: TGTGCCAGCAGCCTCATCCCGGGACAGGGTGGCGGGGAGCAGTTCTTC; J gene: TRBJ2-1; D gene: TRBD1; V gene: TRBV2; clone size: -
CDR3 protein: CASSDSRLLNTEAFF; CDR3 DNA: TGTGCCAGCAGTGATTCGCGCCTGCTAAACACTGAAGCTTTCTTT; J gene: TRBJ1-1; D gene: -; V gene: TRBV6-1; clone size: -
CDR3 protein: CASSVNPRGAGANVLTF; CDR3 DNA: TGTGCCAGCAGTGTCAACCCCCGGGGGGCTGGGGCCAACGTCCTGACTTTC; J gene: TRBJ2-6; D gene: TRBD2; V gene: TRBV2; clone size: -
CDR3 protein: CASSEFKGTGELSGELFF; CDR3 DNA: TGTGCCAGCAGTGAATTCAAAGGGACAGGGGAGCTTTCCGGGGAGCTGTTTTTT; J gene: TRBJ2-2; D gene: TRBD1; V gene: TRBV25-1; clone size: -
CDR3 protein: CASSASSLDTQYF; CDR3 DNA: TGTGCCAGCAGCGCTTCTAGTCTGGATACGCAGTATTTT; J gene: TRBJ2-3; D gene: -; V gene: TRBV9; clone size: -
CDR3 protein: CAISESMRTSLSYPSTDTQYF; CDR3 DNA: TGTGCCATCAGTGAGTCGATGAGGACTAGTTTGTCATATCCTAGCACAGATACGCAGTATTTT; J gene: TRBJ2-3; D gene: TRBD2; V gene: TRBV10-3; clone size: -
CDR3 protein: CASRTLDREAEAFF; CDR3 DNA: TGTGCCAGTCGCACCCTGGACAGGGAGGCTGAAGCTTTCTTT; J gene: TRBJ1-1; D gene: TRBD1; V gene: TRBV19; clone size: -
CDR3 protein: CAISELDRVYTEAFF; CDR3 DNA: TGTGCCATCAGTGAGCTGGACAGGGTATACACTGAAGCTTTCTTT; J gene: TRBJ1-1; D gene: TRBD1; V gene: TRBV10-3; clone size: -
CDR3 protein: CSASPGGTDTQYF; CDR3 DNA: TGCAGTGCTAGTCCGGGAGGCACAGATACGCAGTATTTT; J gene: TRBJ2-3; D gene: -; V gene: TRBV20-1; clone size: -
CDR3 protein: CASSTGLANNEQFF; CDR3 DNA: TGTGCCAGCAGCACGGGACTAGCTAACAATGAGCAGTTCTTC; J gene: TRBJ2-1; D gene: TRBD2; V gene: TRBV7-9; clone size: once
CDR3 protein: CASSYHDGVTDTQYF; CDR3 DNA: TGTGCCAGCAGCTATCACGACGGGGTCACAGATACGCAGTATTTT; J gene: TRBJ2-3; D gene: -; V gene: TRBV9; clone size: -
CDR3 protein: CSVMTGAPTDTQYF; CDR3 DNA: TGCAGCGTAATGACAGGGGCACCCACAGATACGCAGTATTTT; J gene: TRBJ2-3; D gene: TRBD1; V gene: TRBV29-1; clone size: -
CDR3 protein: CAWSAIGGPNEKLFF; CDR3 DNA: TGTGCCTGGAGTGCGATAGGGGGCCCGAATGAAAAACTGTTTTTT; J gene: TRBJ1-4; D gene: TRBD1; V gene: TRBV30; clone size: -
CDR3 protein: CASNPARGQGEKLFF; CDR3 DNA: TGTGCCAGCAACCCCGCTAGGGGACAGGGTGAAAAACTGTTTTTT; J gene: TRBJ1-4; D gene: TRBD1; V gene: TRBV2; clone size: -
CDR3 protein: CASSFSGGALDTQYF; CDR3 DNA: TGTGCCAGCAGCTTTAGCGGGGGGGCTTTAGATACGCAGTATTTT; J gene: TRBJ2-3; D gene: TRBD2; V gene: TRBV5-4; clone size: -
CDR3 protein: CASSVGQPGEKLFF; CDR3 DNA: TGTGCCAGCAGCGTAGGACAGCCCGGTGAAAAACTGTTTTTT; J gene: TRBJ1-4; D gene: -; V gene: TRBV9; clone size: -
CDR3 protein: CASSLGTSSSRTDTQYF; CDR3 DNA: TGTGCCAGCAGCTTAGGTACGTCTAGCTCTCGCACAGATACGCAGTATTTT; J gene: TRBJ2-3; D gene: -; V gene: TRBV7-2; clone size: -
CDR3 protein: CASSFGLAQNTGELFF; CDR3 DNA: TGTGCCAGCAGCTTCGGACTAGCGCAAAACACCGGGGAGCTGTTTTTT; J gene: TRBJ2-2; D gene: TRBD2; V gene: TRBV5-6; clone size: once
CDR3 protein: CSVPGQGHNQPQHF; CDR3 DNA: TGCAGCGTTCCTGGCCAGGGACACAATCAGCCCCAGCATTTT; J gene: TRBJ1-5; D gene: -; V gene: TRBV29-1; clone size: -
CDR3 protein: CASSISRGSNSPLHF; CDR3 DNA: TGTGCCAGTAGTATCTCCAGGGGGAGCAATTCACCCCTCCACTTT; J gene: TRBJ1-6; D gene: TRBD1; V gene: TRBV19; clone size: -
CDR3 protein: CASTPGGGGLADTQYF; CDR3 DNA: TGCGCCAGCACCCCAGGTGGCGGGGGGTTGGCAGATACGCAGTATTTT; J gene: TRBJ2-3; D gene: TRBD2; V gene: TRBV5-1; clone size: -
CDR3 protein: CASSLPSVGQSGNTIYF; CDR3 DNA: TGTGCCAGCAGTCTCCCCTCGGTGGGCCAATCTGGAAACACCATATATTTT; J gene: TRBJ1-3; D gene: -; V gene: TRBV28; clone size: -
CDR3 protein: CASSLARGPYNIQYF; CDR3 DNA: TGTGCCAGCAGCTTAGCCAGGGGCCCGTACAACATTCAGTACTTC; J gene: TRBJ2-4; D gene: -; V gene: TRBV7-9; clone size: -
CDR3 protein: CASSRRLAGRNEQFF; CDR3 DNA: TGTGCCAGTAGTAGGCGGCTAGCAGGTCGAAATGAGCAGTTCTTC; J gene: TRBJ2-1; D gene: -; V gene: TRBV19; clone size: -
CDR3 protein: CASSSRRGLAKAGELFF; CDR3 DNA: TGCGCCAGCAGCTCCCGCCGCGGACTAGCGAAGGCCGGGGAGCTGTTTTTT; J gene: TRBJ2-2; D gene: TRBD2; V gene: TRBV5-1; clone size: -
CDR3 protein: CASSLKAGTGNYNEQFF; CDR3 DNA: TGTGCCAGCAGTCTAAAAGCCGGGACAGGAAACTACAATGAGCAGTTCTTC; J gene: TRBJ2-1; D gene: TRBD1; V gene: TRBV3-1/TRBV3-2; clone size: -
CDR3 protein: CATSDFKATGVAGAADTQYF; CDR3 DNA: TGTGCCACCAGTGATTTTAAGGCCACAGGAGTCGCGGGAGCAGCAGATACGCAGTATTTT; J gene: TRBJ2-3; D gene: TRBD2; V gene: TRBV24-1; clone size: -
CDR3 protein: CASRLAGGTDTQYF; CDR3 DNA: TGTGCCAGCAGGCTAGCGGGGGGCACAGATACGCAGTATTTT; J gene: TRBJ2-3; D gene: TRBD2; V gene: TRBV7-2; clone size: -
CDR3 protein: CASSPLYEQFF; CDR3 DNA: TGTGCCAGCAGCCCTTTGTATGAGCAGTTCTTC; J gene: TRBJ2-1; D gene: -; V gene: TRBV11-2; clone size: -
CDR3 protein: CATRGTGDHNEQFF; CDR3 DNA: TGCGCCACCCGCGGGACAGGGGACCACAATGAGCAGTTCTTC; J gene: TRBJ2-1; D gene: TRBD1; V gene: TRBV5-1; clone size: -
CDR3 protein: CASSQDTAVQETQYF; CDR3 DNA: TGTGCCAGCAGCCAAGATACGGCAGTACAAGAGACCCAGTACTTC; J gene: TRBJ2-5; D gene: -; V gene: TRBV3-1/TRBV3-2; clone size: -
CDR3 protein: CAWSVQNSRGKFF; CDR3 DNA: TGTGCCTGGAGTGTACAAAACAGCCGGGGGAAGTTCTTC; J gene: TRBJ2-1; D gene: -; V gene: TRBV30; clone size: -
CDR3 protein: CASSPLLDRGNQPQHF; CDR3 DNA: TGTGCCAGCAGTCCACTTCTGGACAGGGGGAATCAGCCCCAGCATTTT; J gene: TRBJ1-5; D gene: TRBD1; V gene: TRBV6-2/TRBV6-3; clone size: -
CDR3 protein: CASSLRAGANVLTF; CDR3 DNA: TGTGCCAGCAGTCTGCGCGCTGGGGCCAACGTCCTGACTTTC; J gene: TRBJ2-6; D gene: -; V gene: TRBV6-5; clone size: -
CDR3 protein: CASSYSSGSGYEQYF; CDR3 DNA: TGTGCCAGCAGTTACTCTAGTGGATCGGGCTACGAGCAGTACTTC; J gene: TRBJ2-7; D gene: -; V gene: TRBV6-5; clone size: -
CDR3 protein: CASSSDTANEKLFF; CDR3 DNA: TGCGCCAGCAGCTCGGACACAGCTAATGAAAAACTGTTTTTT; J gene: TRBJ1-4; D gene: -; V gene: TRBV5-1; clone size: -
CDR3 protein: CASSLSSSGGQETQYF; CDR3 DNA: TGTGCCAGCAGCTTAAGTTCTAGCGGGGGGCAGGAGACCCAGTACTTC; J gene: TRBJ2-5; D gene: TRBD2; V gene: TRBV5-8; clone size: -
CDR3 protein: CASRPAGDSYNEQFF; CDR3 DNA: TGTGCCAGCCGACCAGCGGGAGATAGCTACAATGAGCAGTTCTTC; J gene: TRBJ2-1; D gene: TRBD2; V gene: TRBV6-5; clone size: -
CDR3 protein: CASSPRTSGPSTDTQYF; CDR3 DNA: TGTGCCAGCAGCCCCCGTACTAGCGGACCTAGCACAGATACGCAGTATTTT; J gene: TRBJ2-3; D gene: TRBD2; V gene: TRBV9; clone size: -
CDR3 protein: CASRMRLIKNIQYF; CDR3 DNA: TGTGCCAGCAGAATGAGACTGATAAAAAACATTCAGTACTTC; J gene: TRBJ2-4; D gene: -; V gene: TRBV21-1; clone size: -
CDR3 protein: CASSVGGGLGDTQYF; CDR3 DNA: TGTGCCAGCAGCGTAGGAGGGGGCTTGGGAGATACGCAGTATTTT; J gene: TRBJ2-3; D gene: TRBD1; V gene: TRBV9; clone size: -
CDR3 protein: CSVILAGAGEQYF; CDR3 DNA: TGCAGCGTGATACTAGCGGGAGCTGGCGAGCAGTACTTC; J gene: TRBJ2-7; D gene: TRBD2; V gene: TRBV29-1; clone size: -
CDR3 protein: CASSPWTGGGKNIQYF; CDR3 DNA: TGTGCCAGCAGTCCTTGGACAGGCGGAGGCAAAAACATTCAGTACTTC; J gene: TRBJ2-4; D gene: TRBD1; V gene: TRBV27; clone size: -
CDR3 protein: CASSPSSGRADTQYF; CDR3 DNA: TGTGCCAGTAGTCCCAGTAGCGGGAGGGCAGATACGCAGTATTTT; J gene: TRBJ2-3; D gene: TRBD2; V gene: TRBV19; clone size: -
CDR3 protein: CSAGGGSYEQYF; CDR3 DNA: TGCAGCGCCGGCGGGGGCTCCTACGAGCAGTACTTC; J gene: TRBJ2-7; D gene: TRBD2; V gene: TRBV29-1; clone size: -
CDR3 protein: CASRQLANTGELFF; CDR3 DNA: TGTGCCAGCAGGCAGTTAGCGAACACCGGGGAGCTGTTTTTT; J gene: TRBJ2-2; D gene: -; V gene: TRBV2; clone size: -
CDR3 protein: CASSPGRRQETQYF; CDR3 DNA: TGTGCCAGCTCACCGGGGCGGCGGCAAGAGACCCAGTACTTC; J gene: TRBJ2-5; D gene: -; V gene: TRBV18; clone size: once
CDR3 protein: CSVVIFENTEAFF; CDR3 DNA: TGCAGCGTTGTGATTTTCGAGAACACTGAAGCTTTCTTT; J gene: TRBJ1-1; D gene: -; V gene: TRBV29-1; clone size: -
CDR3 protein: CASRREGNEQFF; CDR3 DNA: TGTGCCAGCAGAAGAGAGGGGAACGAGCAGTTCTTC; J gene: TRBJ2-1; D gene: -; V gene: TRBV6-5; clone size: few
CDR3 protein: CASRSGGAGTGELFF; CDR3 DNA: TGTGCCAGCAGAAGCGGGGGGGCGGGCACCGGGGAGCTGTTTTTT; J gene: TRBJ2-2; D gene: TRBD2; V gene: TRBV6-5; clone size: few
CDR3 protein: CASRSAGQAKFF; CDR3 DNA: TGTGCCAGCAGATCAGCGGGACAGGCGAAGTTCTTC; J gene: TRBJ2-1; D gene: -; V gene: TRBV28; clone size: -
CDR3 protein: CASSPSRTDTQYF; CDR3 DNA: TGTGCCAGCAGCCCCTCCCGCACAGATACGCAGTATTTT; J gene: TRBJ2-3; D gene: -; V gene: TRBV7-8; clone size: -
CDR3 protein: CSVLLTGNQPQHF; CDR3 DNA: TGCAGCGTTCTACTGACAGGGAATCAGCCCCAGCATTTT; J gene: TRBJ1-5; D gene: TRBD1; V gene: TRBV29-1; clone size: -
CDR3 protein: CASKQSRSGNTIYF; CDR3 DNA: TGTGCCAGTAAACAATCTCGCTCTGGAAACACCATATATTTT; J gene: TRBJ1-3; D gene: -; V gene: TRBV5-4; clone size: once
CDR3 protein: CASSQAYRGDGYTF; CDR3 DNA: TGTGCCAGCAGCCAAGCTTATAGAGGGGATGGCTACACCTTC; J gene: TRBJ1-2; D gene: -; V gene: TRBV14; clone size: -
CDR3 protein: CASKFQGGVIYTEAFF; CDR3 DNA: TGTGCCAGCAAATTCCAGGGGGGAGTTATTTACACTGAAGCTTTCTTT; J gene: TRBJ1-1; D gene: TRBD1; V gene: TRBV2; clone size: -
CDR3 protein: CASSLAQGVADTQYF; CDR3 DNA: TGTGCCAGCAGCTTAGCACAGGGGGTCGCAGATACGCAGTATTTT; J gene: TRBJ2-3; D gene: TRBD1; V gene: TRBV7-8; clone size: once
CDR3 protein: CASSPNHGSGSIEQFF; CDR3 DNA: TGCGCCAGCAGCCCGAATCATGGGAGTGGAAGCATTGAGCAGTTCTTC; J gene: TRBJ2-1; D gene: -; V gene: TRBV5-1; clone size: -
CDR3 protein: CASSEGGQPQHF; CDR3 DNA: TGTGCCAGCAGTGAAGGCGGTCAGCCCCAGCATTTT; J gene: TRBJ1-5; D gene: -; V gene: TRBV2; clone size: -